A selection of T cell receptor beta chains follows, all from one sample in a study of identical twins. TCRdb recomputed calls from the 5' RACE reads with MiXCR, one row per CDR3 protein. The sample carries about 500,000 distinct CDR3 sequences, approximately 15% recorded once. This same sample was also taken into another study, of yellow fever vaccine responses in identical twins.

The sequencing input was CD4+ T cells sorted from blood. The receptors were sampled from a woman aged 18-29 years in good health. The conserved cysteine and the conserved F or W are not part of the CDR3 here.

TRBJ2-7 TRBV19 ASSIRPGGTALGEQY
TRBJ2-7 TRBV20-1 SAWDYYEQY
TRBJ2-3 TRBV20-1 SGTSGGTDTQY
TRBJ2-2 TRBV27 ASGLDFAGELF
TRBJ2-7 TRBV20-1 SASISGTPYEQY
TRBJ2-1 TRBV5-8 ASSLGTSGSIYNEQF
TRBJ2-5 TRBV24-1 ATSETIGQGQQETQY
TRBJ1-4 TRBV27 ASSLSGTGYEKLF
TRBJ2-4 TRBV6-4 ASSDPTGLAKNIQY
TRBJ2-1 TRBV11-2 ASSLERSSGMKF
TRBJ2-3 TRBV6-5 ASSWDFSRGSQY
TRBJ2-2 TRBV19 ASSRYRGANTGELF
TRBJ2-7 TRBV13 ASSLGGPGGYYEQY
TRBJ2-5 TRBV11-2 ASSLGSRTQETQY
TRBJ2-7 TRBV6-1 ASSTRDRGTYEQY
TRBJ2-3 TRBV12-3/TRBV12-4 ASRGVMWGSTDTQY